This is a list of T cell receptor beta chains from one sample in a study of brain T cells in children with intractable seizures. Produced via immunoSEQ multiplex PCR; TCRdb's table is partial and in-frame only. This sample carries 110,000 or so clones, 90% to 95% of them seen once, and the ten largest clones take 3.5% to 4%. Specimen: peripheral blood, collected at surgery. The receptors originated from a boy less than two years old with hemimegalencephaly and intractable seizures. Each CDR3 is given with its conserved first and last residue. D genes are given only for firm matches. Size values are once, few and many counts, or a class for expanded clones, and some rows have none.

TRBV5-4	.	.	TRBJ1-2	TGTGCCAGCAGCTGGGGGAGGTATGGCTACACCTTC	CASSWGRYGYTF
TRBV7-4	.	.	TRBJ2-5	TGTGCCAGCAGCCCCCAAAGTCCGGTCGGTCACCAAGAGACCCAGTACTTC	CASSPQSPVGHQETQYF
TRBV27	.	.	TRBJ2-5	TGTGCCAGCAGTTATTTCGCTCAGGGTGGGCAAGAGACCCAGTACTTC	CASSYFAQGGQETQYF
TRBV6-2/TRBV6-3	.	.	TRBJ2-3	TGTGCCAGCAGTTACGGAGGTAGCAGGAGAGATACGCAGTATTTT	CASSYGGSRRDTQYF
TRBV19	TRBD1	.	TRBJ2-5	TGTGCCAGTAGTATAGGGGACAGGGAGTCCCAGTACTTC	CASSIGDRESQYF
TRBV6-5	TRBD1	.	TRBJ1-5	TGTGCCAGCCTCCGGGGACAGGGGGCGGGACAGCCCCAGCATTTT	CASLRGQGAGQPQHF
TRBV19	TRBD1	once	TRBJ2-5	TGTGCCAGTAGTCTAGGACTCCGGGACAGGGACCCCCAAGAGACCCAGTACTTC	CASSLGLRDRDPQETQYF
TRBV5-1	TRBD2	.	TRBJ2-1	TGCGCCAGCAGCAAGGGACTAGCGGGTTACAATGAGCAGTTCTTC	CASSKGLAGYNEQFF
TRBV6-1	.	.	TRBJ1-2	TGTGCCAGCATGGGGGACGGGTCCGGCTACACCTTC	CASMGDGSGYTF
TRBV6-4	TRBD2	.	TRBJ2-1	TGTGCCAGCGGGGGGGGGACTAGCACCTCTGGAGGTTACAATGAGCAGTTCTTC	CASGGGTSTSGGYNEQFF
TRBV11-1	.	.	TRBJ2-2	TGTGCCAGCCCAGCCGGGCCTAACACCGGGGAGCTGTTTTTT	CASPAGPNTGELFF
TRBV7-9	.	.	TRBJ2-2	TGTGCCAGCAGCTTAGGGTCCAACACCGGGGAGCTGTTTTTT	CASSLGSNTGELFF
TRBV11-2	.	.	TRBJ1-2	TGTGCCAGCAGCTTAAGCAGTAACTATGGCTACACCTTC	CASSLSSNYGYTF
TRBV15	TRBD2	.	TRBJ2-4	TGTGCCACCAGCAGAGATCCCTGGACTAGCGGGAGGATCTACATTCAGTACTTC	CATSRDPWTSGRIYIQYF
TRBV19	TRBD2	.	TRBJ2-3	TGTGCCAGTAGTCGACTAGCGAGACGCACAGATACGCAGTATTTT	CASSRLARRTDTQYF
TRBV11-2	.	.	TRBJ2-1	TGTGCCAGCAGCTTAGTCAGGGGAGAGGCCCTCTACAATGAGCAGTTCTTC	CASSLVRGEALYNEQFF
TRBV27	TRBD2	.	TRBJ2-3	TGTGCCAGCAGTTTACGGACTAGCGGCAGATCTAGCACAGATACGCAGTATTTT	CASSLRTSGRSSTDTQYF
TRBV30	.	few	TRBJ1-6	TGTGCCTGGAGTGTAGGCTTGGATTCACCCCTCCACTTT	CAWSVGLDSPLHF
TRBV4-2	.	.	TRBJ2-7	TGTGCCAGCAGCCAAGAAACCCGCCACGAGCAGTACTTC	CASSQETRHEQYF
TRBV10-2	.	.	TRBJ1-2	TGCGCCAGTAGTGGAGGCGGGACACACTATGGCTACACCTTC	CASSGGGTHYGYTF
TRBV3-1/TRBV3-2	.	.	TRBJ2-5	TGTGCCAGCAGCCAAGATAGTGTAGGTCGGCAGCGGGCCCCGGAGACCCAGTACTTC	CASSQDSVGRQRAPETQYF
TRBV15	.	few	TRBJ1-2	TGTGCCACCAGCCCGGGCCACAAAAGTAACTATGGCTACACCTTC	CATSPGHKSNYGYTF